Only one count was recorded for the clone carrying this TCR beta chain. Generated by immunoSEQ multiplex PCR, the TCRdb table keeps only in-frame clones and is missing some. The sample has roughly 70,000 clones; about 86% are singletons. From germline, CDR1 is LNHNV and CDR2 YYDKDF (reference sequence). The V end lost 5 bases, the J end lost 6 bases, and 12 bases lay between the germline ends. The CDR3 has 13 residues. The data were obtained in a study of blood T cell repertoires in COVID-19. The TCR originated in a human donor in a cohort sampled during active COVID-19. The rearrangement uses TRBV15 and TRBJ2-3, with D perhaps matching TRBD2 (7 bases). The sequencing input was peripheral blood. The CDR3 sequence is CATSLGGPDTQYF. CDR3 nucleotide sequence: TGTGCCACCAGCTTGGGGGGGCCTGATACGCAGTATTTT.